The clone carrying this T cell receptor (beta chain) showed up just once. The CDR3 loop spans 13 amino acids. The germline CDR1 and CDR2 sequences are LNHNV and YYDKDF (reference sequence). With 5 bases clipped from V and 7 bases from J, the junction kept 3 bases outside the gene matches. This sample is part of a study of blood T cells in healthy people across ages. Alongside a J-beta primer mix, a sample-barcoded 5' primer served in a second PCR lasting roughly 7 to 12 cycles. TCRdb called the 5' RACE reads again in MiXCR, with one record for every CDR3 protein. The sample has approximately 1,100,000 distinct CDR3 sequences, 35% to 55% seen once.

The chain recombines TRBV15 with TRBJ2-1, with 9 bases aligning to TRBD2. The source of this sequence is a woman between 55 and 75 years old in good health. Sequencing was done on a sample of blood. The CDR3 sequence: CATSETSGNEQFF. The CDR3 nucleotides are TGTGCCACCAGCGAGACTAGCGGTAATGAGCAGTTCTTC.